This T cell receptor beta chain came from a study of T cells in localized non-small cell lung cancer. Whole-study findings and limits: Compared with tumor, uninvolved adjacent lung displayed greater T cell clonality, ranking highest overall.

A word on this clone: Its antigen is not identified.

Profiled with immunoSEQ multiplex PCR; TCRdb holds only in-frame clones, not every one. The sample carries 70,000 to 95,000 clones, approximately 90% recorded once. Per germline, CDR1 MNHNS and CDR2 SASEGT. V lost 3 bases to trimming and J lost 10 bases; unmatched junction nucleotides: 12. This CDR3 spans 15 amino acids. The origin of this receptor is a woman between 35 and 70 years old with stage II squamous cell lung carcinoma. The sample was PBMCs, taken before any cancer treatment. The chain recombines TRBV6-1 with TRBJ2-1; the match to TRBD1 covers 7 bases. The CDR3 is CASSDPSPDRQEQFF. For the CDR3, the DNA is TGTGCCAGCAGTGACCCATCCCCGGACAGGCAGGAGCAGTTCTTC.